This T cell receptor (beta chain) was profiled in a study of shared clonotypes between healthy human individuals. Across the whole study: The composition of the donors was two women and three men aged 18 to 49. Study-wide results and limits: Non-shared clonotypes had lower generation probabilities than those shared by all four donors. Relative to memory subsets, naive subsets generally showed larger estimated richness.

Original processing methods: Filtering was not the same, since immunoSEQ gave junction-only sequences without quality scores. Here immunoSEQ multiplex PCR was the method, and the copy in TCRdb shows in-frame clones only, minus some. D and trimming were read from the DNA, whereas the V and J calls and clone size are those reported in that table. The sample consists of approximately 1,500,000 clones, around 97% of them appearing once. Details on this clone: Its antigen is not known.

CDR3 length: 15 amino acids. Germline V lookup: CDR1 SGHNT, CDR2 YYREEE (reference sequence). The ends were cut back, 0 bases at V and 1 base at J, with 7 bases in the middle. The rearrangement joins TRBV5-4 to TRBJ1-4; D gene unclear. The specimen was naive CD4+ T cells sorted from blood. Subset indicated: CD45RA+ positively selected. The receptor was derived from a man aged 25 to 45 in good health. CDR3 nucleotide sequence: TGTGCCAGCAGCTTGGAAGGCGTAACTAATGAAAAACTGTTTTTT. Its translation is CASSLEGVTNEKLFF.